The entry below describes one TCR beta chain. This clone's antigen is unknown. No much larger clone exists at a distance of one base, and base qualities are not known. This sample was included in a study of OX40 agonist ivuxolimab in advanced cancers. Concerning the study at large: The costimulatory receptor OX40 (CD134) was targeted by ivuxolimab, a fully human IgG2 agonistic monoclonal antibody. Intravenous ivuxolimab was administered to patients every 2 weeks at six dose levels: 0.01, 0.1, 0.3, 1.5, 3 and 10 mg/kg. Of the roughly 53 patients in dose escalation, 19 had hepatocellular carcinoma, about 15 had melanoma, 9 had renal cell carcinoma and 9 had head and neck cancer. The dose-escalation cohort was roughly 83% male with a mean age of around 64 years, ranging from roughly 23 to 80. Patients were allowed to have had prior anti-PD-1, anti-PD-L1 or anti-CTLA-4 therapy, and about 40% of the dose-escalation patients had been treated with checkpoint inhibitors. Partial responses occurred in three dose-escalation patients, of whom one had hepatocellular carcinoma and two had cutaneous melanoma. Peripheral TCRbeta sequencing was intended to test whether TCR sequence diversity was altered and clonal T-cell expansion was caused by ivuxolimab. The paper reports the monotherapy dose-escalation portion (N of about 52 patients) of the phase I ivuxolimab trial. Points the paper makes about the study in general: Which antigens the clonally expanded peripheral T cells were specific for was not determined. In the 0.1-3.0 mg/kg groups, partial responders had among the lowest normalized peripheral clonal expansion, particularly in CD8+ T cells. At doses from 0.1 to 3.0 mg/kg, clonal expansion was seen in both CD4+ and CD8+ blood T cells between baseline and week 6. After ivuxolimab, CD8+ T cells had more expanded clones than CD4+ T cells on average. Low levels of normalized T-cell clonal expansion were also seen in some patients who did not respond.

Genomic DNA was extracted from sorted cells for sequencing of the TCRbeta CDR3 region. TCRbeta CDR3 regions were sequenced using the immunoSEQ Assay. In TCRdb, the immuneACCESS table is reduced to in-frame sequences with V and J assigned. These tables do not hold every clone; where another copy was compared, an unresolved V gene accounts for under half, and the others remain unexplained. The sample table contains approximately 77,000 clones; only one count was recorded for approximately 85% of them. The ten largest clonotypes hold roughly 2.3% of the sample. The cysteine opens and the phenylalanine closes a CDR3 of 13 amino acids. Kept here is only the CDR3 DNA, which spans 39 bases and is read in frame from base 1. Trimming takes 7 bases from V and 3 bases from J, and the germline ends sit 9 bases apart. The germline V gene sets CDR1 to MNHEY and CDR2 to SVGAGI. Patients with autoimmune disease history or receiving systemic immunosuppression were excluded from the trial. Peripheral blood for TCR sequencing was drawn from every dose cohort at baseline, at cycle 4 day 1 and at cycle 7 day 1. Samples were obtained from an open-label, multicenter, first-in-human phase I dose-escalation trial of ivuxolimab. Adults with locally advanced or metastatic melanoma, renal cell, hepatocellular, or head and neck squamous cell carcinoma were enrolled in the trial. Before TCR sequencing, CD4+ and CD8+ T cells were separately sorted from peripheral blood.

The sequence is built from TRBV6-5 and TRBJ2-2; perhaps TRBD2 is the D gene, with 6 bases matching. The sample was CD4+ or CD8+ T cells sorted from blood, taken in a trial of the OX40 agonist ivuxolimab. The sequence was obtained from an adult with an advanced solid tumor such as melanoma, head and neck, liver or kidney cancer. The nucleotide sequence is TGTGCCAGCAAGACGGGGGACACCGGGGAGCTGTTTTTT. It encodes CASKTGDTGELFF.